The 9 T cell receptor beta chains below were found in one sample sequenced in a study of blood T cell repertoires in COVID-19. Profiled with immunoSEQ multiplex PCR; TCRdb holds only in-frame clones, not every one. This sample has roughly 52,000 clones, with 89% found just once. Sequencing input: peripheral blood. The source of these receptors is a woman older than 75 with acute or convalescent COVID-19.

The chain combines TRBV30 with TRBJ2-7, with TRBD2 identical over 8 bases. The CDR3 has 14 amino acids. Unmatched junction bases numbered 5, after V lost 4 bases and J lost 0 bases. CDR1 and CDR2 from the germline V gene are GTSNPN and SVGIG (reference sequence). The CDR3 DNA sequence: TGTGCCTGGATGATCGGGGGGGGCTCCTACGAGCAGTACTTC. This codes for CAWMIGGGSYEQYF.

J is TRBJ2-2 and V is TRBV5-4; 13 nucleotides match TRBD2. The CDR3 is 17 amino acids. Germline-derived CDR1 and CDR2 are SGHNT and YYREEE (reference sequence). The ends lost 4 bases at V and 2 bases at J; junction bases unmatched: 5. CDR3 coding DNA: TGTGCCAGCAGCAGACTAGCGGGGGGAGGAAACACCGGGGAGCTGTTTTTT. Its translation is CASSRLAGGGNTGELFF. The whole variable domain, filled in from reference TRBV5-4 and TRBJ2-2, reads ETGVTQSPTHLIKTRGQQVTLRCSSQSGHNTVSWYQQALGQGPQFIFQYYREEENGRGNFPPRFSGLQFPNYSSELNVNALELDDSALYLCASSRLAGGGNTGELFFGEGSRLTVL.

The chain combines TRBV5-1 with TRBJ2-6; no firm D call. The CDR3 sequence is 14 residues long. CDR1 is SGHRS, CDR2 YFSETQ, per germline. V was cut by 8 bases and J by 0 bases, with 9 bases left in between. The CDR3 DNA follows: TGCGCCAGAATCCCCCACTCTGGGGCCAACGTCCTGACTTTC. This codes for CARIPHSGANVLTF.

The V gene is TRBV4-2, the J gene TRBJ2-1; D might be TRBD2 (6 bases). Trimming cost V 3 bases and J 1 base, with 16 bases left between them. Looked up from germline, CDR1 is LGHNA and CDR2 is YNFKEQ. The CDR3 sequence is 17 residues long. The CDR3 sequence: CASSHNAGTSSYNEQFF. For the CDR3, the DNA is TGTGCCAGCAGCCACAACGCCGGGACTTCATCCTACAATGAGCAGTTCTTC.

J is TRBJ1-2 and V is TRBV18; TRBD1 aligns across 8 bases. V shed 6 bases and J 8 bases; nucleotides not matched to a gene: 14. The CDR3 totals 15 residues. CDR1 and CDR2 from the germline V gene are KGHSH and LQKENI. The CDR3 DNA reads TGTGCCAGCTCTCAATTGGAGGACAGGGTGTTGGGCTACACCTTC. Amino acids: CASSQLEDRVLGYTF. The full variable domain, completed using reference TRBV18 and TRBJ1-2, is NAGVMQNPRHLVRRRGQEARLRCSPMKGHSHVYWYRQLPEEGLKFMVYLQKENIIDESGMPKERFSAEFPKEGPSILRIQQVVRGDSAAYFCASSQLEDRVLGYTFGSGTRLTVV.

V usage is TRBV4-1 and J usage is TRBJ2-7; no clear D gene. Trimming stripped 4 bases from V and 1 base from J, with 11 bases between. CDR1 is MGHRA, CDR2 YSYEKL, per germline. This CDR3 spans 14 amino acids. The CDR3 bases are TGCGCCAGCAGCCCACCTGGGCAGTCCTACGAGCAGTACGTC. As protein: CASSPPGQSYEQYV.

The V and J genes are TRBV20-1 and TRBJ2-5; TRBD2 matches at 7 bases. The trim removed 3 bases at V and 4 bases at J, leaving 8 bases unmatched. Germline V lookup: CDR1 DFQATT, CDR2 SNEGSKA (reference sequence). CDR3 length equals 14 residues. CDR3 nucleotides: TGCAGTGCTAGTAAACTAGCGTGGAGAGAGACCCAGTACTTC. Its protein product is CSASKLAWRETQYF.

The chain carries TRBV2 and TRBJ1-4; D not resolved. The CDR3 contains 12 residues. V was clipped by 6 bases and J by 7 bases, with 9 bases between them. Per the germline V gene, CDR1 is SNHLY and CDR2 is FYNNEI. The CDR3 region is CASRAQIEKLFF. The CDR3 nucleotides read TGTGCCAGCAGAGCACAGATTGAAAAACTGTTTTTT.

The V and J genes are TRBV7-2 and TRBJ2-2; D remains unclear. The germline V and J ends were trimmed by 5 bases and 6 bases, with 10 bases remaining between them. Germline CDR1 is SGHTA and CDR2 is FQGNSA. The CDR3 loop spans 13 amino acids. For the CDR3, the DNA is TGTGCCAGCAGCCAGGCAGTTGCCGGGGAGCTGTTTTTT. Its translation is CASSQAVAGELFF.